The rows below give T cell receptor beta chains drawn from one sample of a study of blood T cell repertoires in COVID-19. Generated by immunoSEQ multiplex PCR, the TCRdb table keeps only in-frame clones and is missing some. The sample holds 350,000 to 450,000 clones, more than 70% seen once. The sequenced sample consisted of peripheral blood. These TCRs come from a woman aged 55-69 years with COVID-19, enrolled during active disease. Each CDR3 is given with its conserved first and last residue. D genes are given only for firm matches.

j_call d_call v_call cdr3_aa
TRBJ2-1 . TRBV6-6 CASTLAGNWYNEQFF
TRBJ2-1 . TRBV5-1 CASSLYNRANEQFF
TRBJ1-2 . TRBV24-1 CATSRGAQTYGYTF
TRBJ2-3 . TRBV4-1 CASSLTKGGGQTDTQYF
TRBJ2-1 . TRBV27 CASSRRTGGNEQFF
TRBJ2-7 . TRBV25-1 CASSPQGLEQYF
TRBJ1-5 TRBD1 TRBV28 CASRPSTGTGAAGSNQPQHF
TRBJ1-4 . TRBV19 CASSLRFPGLVRLGLFF
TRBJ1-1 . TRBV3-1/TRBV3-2 CASSQASRVTEAFF
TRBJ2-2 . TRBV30 CAWSLGDRELFF
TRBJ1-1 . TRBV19 CASKPGHRMSTEAFF
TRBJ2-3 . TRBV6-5 CASSYSGGTTDTQYF
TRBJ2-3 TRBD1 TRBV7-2 CASSLGGQGPTDTQYF
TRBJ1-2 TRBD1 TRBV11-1 CASSRTGTKNYGYTF
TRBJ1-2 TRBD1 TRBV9 CASSGAGGQGHYGYTF
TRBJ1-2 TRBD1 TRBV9 CASSGPTPSRGAGYTF
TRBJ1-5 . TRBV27 CASSLSGSRNQPQHF
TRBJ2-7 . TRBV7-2 CASSTAGQSSYEQYF
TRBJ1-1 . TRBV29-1 CSVAPNRVDTEAFF
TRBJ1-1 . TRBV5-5 CASSWGAGNTEAFF
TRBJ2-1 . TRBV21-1 CATVGQGCSGQINEQFF
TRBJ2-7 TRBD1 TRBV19 CASSPGQGANYEQYF
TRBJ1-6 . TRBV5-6 CASNRGLNSPLHF
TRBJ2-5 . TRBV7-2 CASSPWGTIQETQYF
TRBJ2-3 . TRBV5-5 CASSLVQGTDTQYF
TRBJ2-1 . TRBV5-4 CASSSGVSSYNEQFF
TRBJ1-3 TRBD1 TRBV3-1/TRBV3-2 CASSHLTGRGNTIYF
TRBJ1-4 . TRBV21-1 CASSTRTATNEKLFF
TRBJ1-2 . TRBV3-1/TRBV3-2 CASSLLGGAGYTF
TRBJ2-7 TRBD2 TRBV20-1 CSASSGTPYEQYF
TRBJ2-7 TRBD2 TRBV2 CASRLLRSGGAFEYEQYF
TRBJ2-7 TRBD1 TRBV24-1 CATRDRDGYEQYF
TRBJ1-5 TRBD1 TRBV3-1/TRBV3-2 CASSQGDRGFLQPQHF
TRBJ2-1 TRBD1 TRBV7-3 CASSYTGARNEQFF
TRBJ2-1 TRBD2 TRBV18 CASSGTSGGTSYNEQFF
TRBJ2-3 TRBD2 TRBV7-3 CASSPLAGGLQDTQYF
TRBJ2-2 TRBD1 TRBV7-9 CARGGQGALGSGELFF
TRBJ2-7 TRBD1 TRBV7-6 CASSFRTGAGEQYF
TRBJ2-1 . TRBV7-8 CASSLGSGYNEQFF
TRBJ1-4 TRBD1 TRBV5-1 CASSFSGTAFEKLFF
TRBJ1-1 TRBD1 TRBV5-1 CASRARQGNTEAFF
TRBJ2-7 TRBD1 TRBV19 CASSSDRVYEQYF
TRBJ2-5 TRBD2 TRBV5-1 CASSFGTSGRQETQYF
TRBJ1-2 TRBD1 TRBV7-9 CASSLDRGGNYGYTF
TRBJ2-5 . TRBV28 CASSFMGSETQYF
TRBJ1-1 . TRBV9 CASSVGQANTEAFF
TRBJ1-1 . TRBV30 CAWSWGDTEAFF
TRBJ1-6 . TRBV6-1 CASSEDSWAPPLHF
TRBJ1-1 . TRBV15 CATSSPPSAGEAFF